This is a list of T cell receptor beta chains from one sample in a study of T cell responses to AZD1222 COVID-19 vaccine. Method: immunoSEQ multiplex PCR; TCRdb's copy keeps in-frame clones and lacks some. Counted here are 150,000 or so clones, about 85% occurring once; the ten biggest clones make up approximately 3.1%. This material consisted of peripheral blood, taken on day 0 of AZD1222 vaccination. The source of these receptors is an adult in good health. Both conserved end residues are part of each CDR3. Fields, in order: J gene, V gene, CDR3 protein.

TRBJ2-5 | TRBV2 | CASSELETQYF
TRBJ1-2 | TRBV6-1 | CASSEEVGYGYTF
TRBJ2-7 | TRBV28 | CASSSPEPPYEQYF
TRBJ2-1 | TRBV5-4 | CASSAGTPKDNEQFF
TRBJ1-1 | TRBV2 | CASTSGTSNTEAFF
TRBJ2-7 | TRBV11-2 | CASSLSPYEQYF
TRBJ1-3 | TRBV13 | CASSSSGQGPLSGNTIYF
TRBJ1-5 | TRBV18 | CASSPGRVGNQPQHF
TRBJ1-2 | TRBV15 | CATSKEGEGGYTF
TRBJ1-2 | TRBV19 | CASRSVGVTGYTF
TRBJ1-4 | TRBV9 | CASSDTPTATNEKLFF